The clone carrying this T cell receptor (beta chain) was seen many times. Its antigen is not identified. This sample stems from a study of T cells after yellow fever vaccination. Notes on the study in general: Abundant bulk-derived clonotypes could contaminate FACS-sorted repertoires. Only a minor proportion of clonotypes was detected across both CD4 and CD8 compartments. By day 5 rather than day 15, the secondary response had peaked, though it was weaker.

TCR cDNA was made by 5'RACE template switching, adding a universal primer site and UMIs. MiXCR was run by TCRdb on the 5' RACE reads, yielding one entry per CDR3 protein. The sample holds around 590,000 distinct CDR3 sequences; over 9% are singletons and the top ten take under 15%. This CDR3 spans 16 amino acids. V was clipped by 1 base and J by 7 bases; unmatched bases: 10. Germline CDR1 reads SGHRS; CDR2 reads YFSETQ. This receptor was identified in a man aged 25-45 years who received the YFV17D yellow fever vaccine. The V call is TRBV5-1, the J call TRBJ2-7, with 11 bases identical to TRBD1. The starting material was PBMCs, obtained on the day of the yellow fever booster vaccination. CDR3 nucleotides: TGCGCCAGCAGCTTGACCGCCGGGACAGGGGGAGGGGAGCAGTACTTC. Translated, it gives CASSLTAGTGGGEQYF.